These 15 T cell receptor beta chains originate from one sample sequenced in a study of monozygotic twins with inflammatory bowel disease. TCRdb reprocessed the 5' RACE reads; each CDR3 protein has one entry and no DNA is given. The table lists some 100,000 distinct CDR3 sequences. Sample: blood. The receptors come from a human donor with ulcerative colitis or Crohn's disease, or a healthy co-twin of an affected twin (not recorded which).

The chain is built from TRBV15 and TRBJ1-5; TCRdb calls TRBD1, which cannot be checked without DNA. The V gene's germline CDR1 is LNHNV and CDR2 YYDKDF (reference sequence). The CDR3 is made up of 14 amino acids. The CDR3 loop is CATSRPTGVQPQHF.

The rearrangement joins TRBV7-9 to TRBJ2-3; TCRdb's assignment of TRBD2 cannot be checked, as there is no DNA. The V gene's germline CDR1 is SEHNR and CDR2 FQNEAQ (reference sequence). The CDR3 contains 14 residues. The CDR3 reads CASSRPATTDTQYF.

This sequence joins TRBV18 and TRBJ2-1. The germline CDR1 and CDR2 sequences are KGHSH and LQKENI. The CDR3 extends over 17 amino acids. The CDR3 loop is CASSPRGEWGSTNEQFF.

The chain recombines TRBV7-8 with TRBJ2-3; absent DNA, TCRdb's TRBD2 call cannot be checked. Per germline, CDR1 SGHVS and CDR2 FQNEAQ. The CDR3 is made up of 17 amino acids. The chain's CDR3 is CASSFGRALQFTDTQYF.

CDR3 loop: CASSLVGTGTNEQFF. The rearrangement links TRBV5-1 to TRBJ2-1; absent DNA, TCRdb's TRBD1 call cannot be checked. Germline assignment: CDR1 SGHRS and CDR2 YFSETQ. The CDR3 loop spans 15 amino acids. Variable domain in full (rest from reference TRBV5-1 and TRBJ2-1): KAGVTQTPRYLIKTRGQQVTLSCSPISGHRSVSWYQQTPGQGLQFLFEYFSETQRNKGNFPGRFSGRQFSNSRSEMNVSTLELGDSALYLCASSLVGTGTNEQFFGPGTRLTVL.

The CDR3 loop is CASSGGGGENNNEQFF. The rearrangement joins TRBV4-2 to TRBJ2-1; as DNA is missing, the TRBD2 call by TCRdb cannot be tested. The CDR3 extends over 16 amino acids. Looked up from germline, CDR1 is LGHNA and CDR2 is YNFKEQ.

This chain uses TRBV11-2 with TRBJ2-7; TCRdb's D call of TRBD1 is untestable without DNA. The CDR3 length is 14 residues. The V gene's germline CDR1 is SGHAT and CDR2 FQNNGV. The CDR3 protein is CASSIRGSSYEQYF.

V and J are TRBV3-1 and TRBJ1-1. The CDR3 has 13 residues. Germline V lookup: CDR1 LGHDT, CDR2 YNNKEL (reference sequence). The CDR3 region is CAGSQDGLTEAFF. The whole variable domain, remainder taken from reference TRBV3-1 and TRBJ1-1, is DTAVSQTPKYLVTQMGNDKSIKCEQNLGHDTMYWYKQDSKKFLKIMFSYNNKELIINETVPNRFSPKSPDKAHLNLHINSLELGDSAVYFCAGSQDGLTEAFFGQGTRLTVV.

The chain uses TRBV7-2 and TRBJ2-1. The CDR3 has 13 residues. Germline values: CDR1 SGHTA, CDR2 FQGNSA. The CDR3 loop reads CASSFNRDNEQFF. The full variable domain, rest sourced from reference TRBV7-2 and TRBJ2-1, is GAGVSQSPSNKVTEKGKDVELRCDPISGHTALYWYRQSLGQGLEFLIYFQGNSAPDKSGLPSDRFSAERTGGSVSTLTIQRTQQEDSAVYLCASSFNRDNEQFFGPGTRLTVL.

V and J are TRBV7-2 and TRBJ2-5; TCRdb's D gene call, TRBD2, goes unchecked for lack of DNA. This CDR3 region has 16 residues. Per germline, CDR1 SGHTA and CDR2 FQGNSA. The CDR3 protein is CASSSGLAGSLKTQYF.

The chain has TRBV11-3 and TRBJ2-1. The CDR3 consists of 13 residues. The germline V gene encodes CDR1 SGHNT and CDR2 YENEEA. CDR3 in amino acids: CASSSNQYNEQFF.

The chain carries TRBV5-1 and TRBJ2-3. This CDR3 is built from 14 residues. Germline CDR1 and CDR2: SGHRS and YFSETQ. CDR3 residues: CASRLGIRTDTQYF.

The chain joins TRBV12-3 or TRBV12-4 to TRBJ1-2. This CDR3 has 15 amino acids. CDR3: CASKYAGDSSYGYTF.

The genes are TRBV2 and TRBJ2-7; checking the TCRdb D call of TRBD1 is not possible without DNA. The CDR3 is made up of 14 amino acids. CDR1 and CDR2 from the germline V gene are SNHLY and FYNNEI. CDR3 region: CTSSSGTDSYEQYF.

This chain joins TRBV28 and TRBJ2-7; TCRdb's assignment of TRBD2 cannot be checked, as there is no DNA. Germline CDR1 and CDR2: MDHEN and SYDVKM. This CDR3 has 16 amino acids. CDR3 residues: CASRPEPRDKRYEQYF.